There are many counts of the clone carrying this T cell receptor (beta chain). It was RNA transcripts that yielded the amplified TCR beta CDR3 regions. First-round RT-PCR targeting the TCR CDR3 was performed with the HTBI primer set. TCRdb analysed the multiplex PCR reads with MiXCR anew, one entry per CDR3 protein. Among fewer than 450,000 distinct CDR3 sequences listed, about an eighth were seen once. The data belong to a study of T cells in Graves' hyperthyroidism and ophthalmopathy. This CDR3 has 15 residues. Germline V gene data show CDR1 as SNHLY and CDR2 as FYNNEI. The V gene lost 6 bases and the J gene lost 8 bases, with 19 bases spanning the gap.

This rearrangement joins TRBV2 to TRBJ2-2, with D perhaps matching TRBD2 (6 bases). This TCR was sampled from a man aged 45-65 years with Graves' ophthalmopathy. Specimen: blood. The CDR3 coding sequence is TGTGCCAGCAGCGAGGGACTGGCACGAGGAGGGGAGCTGTTTTTT. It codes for CASSEGLARGGELFF.